The entry below gives a single T cell receptor beta chain sequence along with its context. This record belongs to a study of blood T cell repertoires in COVID-19. Overall study context: Acute-phase and convalescent COVID-19 samples originated in the United States, Italy and Spain. PBMCs, B-cell-depleted T cells, or T cells provided the cDNA or gDNA that made up the material.

As originally analysed: Reference gene primer amplification gave nucleated cell count estimates. Assay used: immunoSEQ multiplex PCR; TCRdb lists only in-frame clones, some missing. V and J calls and clone size follow that table, whereas D and trimming were derived from the DNA. This sample carries fewer than 250,000 clones, approximately 82% of them seen once, and the ten largest clones take 1.9%. In germline, CDR1 is SGHKS, CDR2 YYEKEE (reference sequence). This CDR3 is built from 16 residues. Trimming took 4 bases from V and 0 from J, leaving 14 bases between them. This TCR was sampled from an elderly woman with acute or convalescent COVID-19. The sequenced material came from peripheral blood. The genes are TRBV5-5 and TRBJ1-3; possibly TRBD1 for D (6 bases). CDR3 bases: TGTGCCAGCAGCCTCCGGGACACCATCTCTGGAAACACCATATATTTT. Residues: CASSLRDTISGNTIYF.